This T cell receptor (beta chain) emerged from a study of identical twins. The CDR3 is 18 residues long. Looked up from germline, CDR1 is SGHRS and CDR2 is YFSETQ. The V gene end was trimmed by 1 base and the J gene end by 3 bases; junction bases not matched to a gene: 13. MiXCR, applied by TCRdb to the 5' RACE reads, yields one record per CDR3 protein. The table includes approximately 700,000 distinct CDR3 sequences, about 20% detected once. These data were also filed under a second study, of T cells expressing NK-cell markers. That publication notes: In several experiments, sorting was restricted to alpha-beta TCR T cells by an anti-gamma-delta TCR antibody. About six donors carried dominant NKG2C+ clonotypes that made up about 1.0-7.0% of their CD8+ T cells.

V gene TRBV5-1 combines with J gene TRBJ2-1, with 7 bases lining up with TRBD2. This clonotype was sampled from a woman younger than 35 in good health. Sequenced input: PBMCs. CDR3: CASSLTIVGGPIYNEQFF. The CDR3, as DNA: TGCGCCAGCAGCTTGACAATAGTGGGAGGGCCTATCTACAATGAGCAGTTCTTC.